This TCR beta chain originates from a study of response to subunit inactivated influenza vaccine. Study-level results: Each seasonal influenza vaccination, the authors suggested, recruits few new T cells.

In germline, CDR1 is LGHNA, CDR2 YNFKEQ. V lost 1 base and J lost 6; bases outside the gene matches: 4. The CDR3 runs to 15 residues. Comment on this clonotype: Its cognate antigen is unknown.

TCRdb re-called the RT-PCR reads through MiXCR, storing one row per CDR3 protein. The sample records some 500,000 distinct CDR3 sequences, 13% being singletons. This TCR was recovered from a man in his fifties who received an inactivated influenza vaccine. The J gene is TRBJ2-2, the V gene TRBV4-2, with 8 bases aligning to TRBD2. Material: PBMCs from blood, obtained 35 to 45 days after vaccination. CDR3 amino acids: CASSQGAGVAGELFF. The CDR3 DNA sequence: TGTGCCAGCAGCCAAGGAGCGGGGGTAGCCGGGGAGCTGTTTTTT.